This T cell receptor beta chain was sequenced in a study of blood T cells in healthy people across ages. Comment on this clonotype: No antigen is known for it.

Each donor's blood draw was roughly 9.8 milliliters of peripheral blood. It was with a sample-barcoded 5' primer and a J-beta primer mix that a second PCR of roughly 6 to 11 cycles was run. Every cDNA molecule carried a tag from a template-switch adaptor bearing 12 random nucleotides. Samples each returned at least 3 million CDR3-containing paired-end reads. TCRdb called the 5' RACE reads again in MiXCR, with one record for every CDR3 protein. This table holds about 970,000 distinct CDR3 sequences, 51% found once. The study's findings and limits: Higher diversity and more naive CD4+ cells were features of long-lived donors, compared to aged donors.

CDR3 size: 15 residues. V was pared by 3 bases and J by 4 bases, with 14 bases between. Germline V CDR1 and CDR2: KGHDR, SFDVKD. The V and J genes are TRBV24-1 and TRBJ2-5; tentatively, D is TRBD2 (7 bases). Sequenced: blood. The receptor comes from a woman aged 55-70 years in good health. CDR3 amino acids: CATSDLTGRGETQYF. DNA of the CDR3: TGTGCCACCAGTGATCTAACAGGGAGGGGAGAGACCCAGTACTTC.